The clone carrying this TCR beta chain has ten or more counts. The data were taken from a study of molecular identifiers for immune sequencing clone quantification. MiXCR was run by TCRdb on the PCR reads, yielding one entry per CDR3 protein. Of more than 250,000 distinct CDR3 sequences listed, about 20% are singletons. V dropped 2 bases and J dropped 3 bases, with 11 bases sitting between them. Germline V gene lookup returns CDR1 MGHRA and CDR2 YSYEKL. CDR3 size: 15 residues. Sample: naive CD8+ T cells from blood, with Jurkat cell RNA spiked in. Documented subset: FACS-sorted CD8+CD4-CCR7+CD45RA+ naive T cells. V usage is TRBV4-1 and J usage is TRBJ2-1, with D unresolved. The origin of this receptor is a human donor in good health. Some libraries in this study had Jurkat cell RNA spiked in. The CDR3 region is CASSQPSSYYNEQFF. For the CDR3, the DNA is TGCGCCAGCAGCCAACCGAGCAGTTACTACAATGAGCAGTTCTTC.